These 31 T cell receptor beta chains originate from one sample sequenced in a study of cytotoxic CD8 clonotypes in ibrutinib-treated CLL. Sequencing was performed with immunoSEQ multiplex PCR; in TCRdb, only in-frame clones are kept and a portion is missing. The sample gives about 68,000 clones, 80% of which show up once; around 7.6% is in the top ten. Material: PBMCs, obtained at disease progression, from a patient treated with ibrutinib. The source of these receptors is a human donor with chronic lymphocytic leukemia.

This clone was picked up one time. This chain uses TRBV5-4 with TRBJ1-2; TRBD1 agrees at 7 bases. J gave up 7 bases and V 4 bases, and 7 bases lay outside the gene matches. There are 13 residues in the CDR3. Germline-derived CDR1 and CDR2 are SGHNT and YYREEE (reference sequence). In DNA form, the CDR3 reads TGTGCCAGCAGCCCGGACAGGCTCGCTGGCTACACCTTC. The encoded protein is CASSPDRLAGYTF.

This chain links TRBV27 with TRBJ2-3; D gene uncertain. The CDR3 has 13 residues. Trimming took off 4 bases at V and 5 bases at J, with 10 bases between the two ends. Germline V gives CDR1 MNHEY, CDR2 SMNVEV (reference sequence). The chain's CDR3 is CASSSWKGDTQYF. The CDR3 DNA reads TGTGCCAGCAGTTCATGGAAGGGAGATACGCAGTATTTT.

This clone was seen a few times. The chain's CDR3 is CSVEGVAGVHSYNEQFF. DNA for the CDR3: TGCAGCGTTGAAGGGGTAGCGGGGGTACACTCCTACAATGAGCAGTTCTTC. The chain joins TRBV29-1 to TRBJ2-1; TRBD2 matches 9 bases. There are 17 residues in the CDR3. The germline V gene encodes CDR1 SQVTM and CDR2 ANQGSEA. V lost 1 base and J lost 0; bases outside the gene matches: 7.

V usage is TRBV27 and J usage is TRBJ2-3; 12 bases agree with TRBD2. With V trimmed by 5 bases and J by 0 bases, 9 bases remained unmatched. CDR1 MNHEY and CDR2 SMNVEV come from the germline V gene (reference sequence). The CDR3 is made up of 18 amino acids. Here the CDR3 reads CASSRTSGAQYSTDTQYF. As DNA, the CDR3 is TGTGCCAGCAGTAGGACTAGCGGGGCCCAGTATAGCACAGATACGCAGTATTTT.

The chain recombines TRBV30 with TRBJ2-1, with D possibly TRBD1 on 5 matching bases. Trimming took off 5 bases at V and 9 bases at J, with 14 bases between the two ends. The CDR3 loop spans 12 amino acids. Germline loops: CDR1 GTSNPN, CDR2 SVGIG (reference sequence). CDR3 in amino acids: CAWELNRLEQFF. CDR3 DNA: TGTGCCTGGGAACTCAACAGGCTTGAGCAGTTCTTC.

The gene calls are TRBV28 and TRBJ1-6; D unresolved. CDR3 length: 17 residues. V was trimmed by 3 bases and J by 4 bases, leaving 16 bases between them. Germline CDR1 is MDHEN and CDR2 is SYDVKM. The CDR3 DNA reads TGTGCCAGCAGTTTCTTGGAGATCAGCGCTTATAATTCACCCCTCCACTTT. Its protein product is CASSFLEISAYNSPLHF.

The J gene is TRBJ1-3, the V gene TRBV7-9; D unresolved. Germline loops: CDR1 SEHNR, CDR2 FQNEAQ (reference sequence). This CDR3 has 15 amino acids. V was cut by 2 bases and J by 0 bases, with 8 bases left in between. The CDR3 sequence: CASSLTENSGNTIYF. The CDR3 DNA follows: TGTGCCAGCAGCTTAACAGAGAACTCTGGAAACACCATATATTTT.

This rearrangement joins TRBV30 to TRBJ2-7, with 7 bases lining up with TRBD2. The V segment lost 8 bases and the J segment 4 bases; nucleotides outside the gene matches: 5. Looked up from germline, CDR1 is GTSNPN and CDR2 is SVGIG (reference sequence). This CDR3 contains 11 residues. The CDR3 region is CAGGGLYEQYF. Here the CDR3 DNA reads TGTGCCGGGGGGGGACTGTACGAGCAGTACTTC.

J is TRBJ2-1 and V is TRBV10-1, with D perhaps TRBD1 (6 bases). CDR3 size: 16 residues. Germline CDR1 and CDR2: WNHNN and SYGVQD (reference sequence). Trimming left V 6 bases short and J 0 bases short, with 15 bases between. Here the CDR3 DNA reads TGCGCCAGCAGCCTAGGGGGAGCGAGCTCCTACAATGAGCAGTTCTTC. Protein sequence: CASSLGGASSYNEQFF.

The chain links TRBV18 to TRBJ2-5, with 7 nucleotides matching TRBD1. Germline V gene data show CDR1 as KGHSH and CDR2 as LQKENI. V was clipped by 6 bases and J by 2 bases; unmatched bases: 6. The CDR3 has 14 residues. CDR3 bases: TGTGCCAGCTCGCGACAGGGTGGACAAGAGACCCAGTACTTC. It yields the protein CASSRQGGQETQYF.

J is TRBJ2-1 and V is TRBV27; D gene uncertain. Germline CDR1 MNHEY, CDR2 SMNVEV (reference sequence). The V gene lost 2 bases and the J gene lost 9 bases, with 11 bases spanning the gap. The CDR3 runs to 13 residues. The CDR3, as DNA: TGTGCCAGCAGTTTAAGTAGGAAGGCTGAGCAGTTCTTC. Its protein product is CASSLSRKAEQFF.

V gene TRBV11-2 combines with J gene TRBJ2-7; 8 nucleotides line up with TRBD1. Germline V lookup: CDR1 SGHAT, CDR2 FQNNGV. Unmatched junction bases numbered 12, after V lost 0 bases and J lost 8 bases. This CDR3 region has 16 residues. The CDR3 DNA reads TGTGCCAGCAGCTTAGAATGGGGACAGGCCGGGTTGCAGCAGTACTTC. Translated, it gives CASSLEWGQAGLQQYF.

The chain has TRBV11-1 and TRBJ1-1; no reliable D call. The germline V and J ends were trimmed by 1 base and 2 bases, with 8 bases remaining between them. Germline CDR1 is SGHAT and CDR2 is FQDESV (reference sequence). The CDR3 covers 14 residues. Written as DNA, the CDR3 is TGTGCCAGCAGCTTAGGTTGGTTAAACACTGAAGCTTTCTTT. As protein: CASSLGWLNTEAFF.

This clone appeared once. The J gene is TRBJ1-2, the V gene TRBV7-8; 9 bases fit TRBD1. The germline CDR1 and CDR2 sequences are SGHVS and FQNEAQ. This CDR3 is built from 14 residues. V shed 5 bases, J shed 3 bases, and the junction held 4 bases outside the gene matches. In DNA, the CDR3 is TGTGCCAGCAGCAGCAGACAGGGGGACTATGGCTACACCTTC. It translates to CASSSRQGDYGYTF. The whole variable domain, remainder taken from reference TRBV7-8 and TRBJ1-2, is GAGVSQSPRYKVAKRGQDVALRCDPISGHVSLFWYQQALGQGPEFLTYFQNEAQLDKSGLPSDRFFAERPEGSVSTLKIQRTQQEDSAVYLCASSSRQGDYGYTFGSGTRLTVV.

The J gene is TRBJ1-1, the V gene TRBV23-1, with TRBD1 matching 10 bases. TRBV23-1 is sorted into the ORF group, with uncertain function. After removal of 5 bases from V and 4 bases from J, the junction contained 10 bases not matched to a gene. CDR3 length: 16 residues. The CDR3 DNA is TGCGCCAGCAGTACAAGACAGGGGGCGCCGGGCACTGAAGCTTTCTTT. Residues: CASSTRQGAPGTEAFF.

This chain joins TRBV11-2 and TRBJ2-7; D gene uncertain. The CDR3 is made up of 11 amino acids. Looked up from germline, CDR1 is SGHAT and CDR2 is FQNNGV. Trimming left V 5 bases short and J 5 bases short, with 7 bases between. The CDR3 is CASSPHHEQYF. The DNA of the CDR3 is TGTGCCAGCAGCCCCCACCACGAGCAGTACTTC.

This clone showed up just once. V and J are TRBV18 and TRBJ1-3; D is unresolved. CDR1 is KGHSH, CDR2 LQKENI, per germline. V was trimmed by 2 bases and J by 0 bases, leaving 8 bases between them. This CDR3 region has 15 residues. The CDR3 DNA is TGTGCCAGCTCACCATCATTGAGCTCTGGAAACACCATATATTTT. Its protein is CASSPSLSSGNTIYF.

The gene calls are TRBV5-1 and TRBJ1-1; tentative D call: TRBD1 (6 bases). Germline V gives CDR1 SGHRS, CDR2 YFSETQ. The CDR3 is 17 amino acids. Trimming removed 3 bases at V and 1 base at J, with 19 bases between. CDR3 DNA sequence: TGCGCCAGCAGCTCCGTTGTGGGGGGCCGGGGGAACACTGAAGCTTTCTTT. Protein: CASSSVVGGRGNTEAFF. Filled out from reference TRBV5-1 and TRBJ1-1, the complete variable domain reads KAGVTQTPRYLIKTRGQQVTLSCSPISGHRSVSWYQQTPGQGLQFLFEYFSETQRNKGNFPGRFSGRQFSNSRSEMNVSTLELGDSALYLCASSSVVGGRGNTEAFFGQGTRLTVV.

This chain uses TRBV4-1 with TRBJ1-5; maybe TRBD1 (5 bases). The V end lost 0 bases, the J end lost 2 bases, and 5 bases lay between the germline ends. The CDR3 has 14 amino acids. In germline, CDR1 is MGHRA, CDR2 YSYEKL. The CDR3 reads CASSQEQGNQPQHF. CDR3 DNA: TGCGCCAGCAGCCAAGAACAGGGCAATCAGCCCCAGCATTTT.

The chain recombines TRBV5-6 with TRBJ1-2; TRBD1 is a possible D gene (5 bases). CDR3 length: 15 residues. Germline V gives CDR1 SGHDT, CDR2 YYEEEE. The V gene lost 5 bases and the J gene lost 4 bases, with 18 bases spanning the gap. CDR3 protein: CASRPKGRGGYGYTF. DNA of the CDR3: TGTGCCAGCAGGCCGAAAGGGCGGGGCGGCTATGGCTACACCTTC.

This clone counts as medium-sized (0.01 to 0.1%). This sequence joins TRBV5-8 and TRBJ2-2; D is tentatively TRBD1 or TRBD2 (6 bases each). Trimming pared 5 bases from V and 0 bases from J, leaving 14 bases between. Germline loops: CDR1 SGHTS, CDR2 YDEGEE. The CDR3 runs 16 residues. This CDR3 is CASSPAGHSNTGELFF. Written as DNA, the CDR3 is TGTGCCAGCAGTCCTGCGGGACACTCGAACACCGGGGAGCTGTTTTTT.

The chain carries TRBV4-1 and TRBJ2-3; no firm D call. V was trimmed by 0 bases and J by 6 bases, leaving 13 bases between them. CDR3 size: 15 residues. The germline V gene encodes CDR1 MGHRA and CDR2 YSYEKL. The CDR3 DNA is TGCGCCAGCAGCCAAGAAACCAGAATGAGGGATACGCAGTATTTT. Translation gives CASSQETRMRDTQYF.

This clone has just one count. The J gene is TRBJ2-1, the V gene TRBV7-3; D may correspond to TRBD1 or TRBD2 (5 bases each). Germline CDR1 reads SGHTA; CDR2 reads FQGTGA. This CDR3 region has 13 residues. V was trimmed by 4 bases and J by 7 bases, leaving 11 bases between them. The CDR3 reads CASSSWDGNEQFF. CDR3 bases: TGTGCCAGCAGCTCGTGGGACGGGAATGAGCAGTTCTTC. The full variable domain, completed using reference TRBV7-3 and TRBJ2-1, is GAGVSQTPSNKVTEKGKYVELRCDPISGHTALYWYRQSLGQGPEFLIYFQGTGAADDSGLPNDRFFAVRPEGSVSTLKIQRTERGDSAVYLCASSSWDGNEQFFGPGTRLTVL.

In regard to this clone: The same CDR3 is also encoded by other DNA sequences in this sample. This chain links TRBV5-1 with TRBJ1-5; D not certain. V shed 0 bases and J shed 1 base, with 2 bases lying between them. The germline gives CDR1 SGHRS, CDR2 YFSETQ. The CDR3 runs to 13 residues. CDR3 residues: CASSLVSNQPQHF. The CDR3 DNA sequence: TGCGCCAGCAGCTTGGTCAGCAATCAGCCCCAGCATTTT.

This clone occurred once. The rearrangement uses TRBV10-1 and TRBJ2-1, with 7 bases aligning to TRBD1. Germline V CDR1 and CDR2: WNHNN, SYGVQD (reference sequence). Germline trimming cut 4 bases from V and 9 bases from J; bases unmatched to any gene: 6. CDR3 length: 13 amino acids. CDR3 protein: CASSVPQGLEQFF. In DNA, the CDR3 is TGCGCCAGCAGTGTACCACAGGGGCTTGAGCAGTTCTTC.

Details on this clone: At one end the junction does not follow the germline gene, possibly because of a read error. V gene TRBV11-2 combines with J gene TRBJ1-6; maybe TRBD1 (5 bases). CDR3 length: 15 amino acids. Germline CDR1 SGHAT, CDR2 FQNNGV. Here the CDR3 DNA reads TGTGCCAGCACCTTAATCCGGGGGAATAATTCACCCCTCCACTTT. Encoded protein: CASTLIRGNNSPLHF.

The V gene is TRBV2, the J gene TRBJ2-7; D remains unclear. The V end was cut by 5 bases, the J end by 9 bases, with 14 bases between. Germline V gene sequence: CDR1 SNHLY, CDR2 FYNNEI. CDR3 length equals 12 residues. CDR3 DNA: TGTGCCAGCAGTCCTGTTCCTAGGAGGCAGTACTTC. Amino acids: CASSPVPRRQYF.

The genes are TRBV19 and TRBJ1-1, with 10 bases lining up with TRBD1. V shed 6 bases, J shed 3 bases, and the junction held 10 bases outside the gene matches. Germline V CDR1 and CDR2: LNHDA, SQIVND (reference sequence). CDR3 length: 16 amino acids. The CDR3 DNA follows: TGTGCCAGTAGGATGAGACAGGGGGCTGGGGACACTGAAGCTTTCTTT. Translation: CASRMRQGAGDTEAFF.

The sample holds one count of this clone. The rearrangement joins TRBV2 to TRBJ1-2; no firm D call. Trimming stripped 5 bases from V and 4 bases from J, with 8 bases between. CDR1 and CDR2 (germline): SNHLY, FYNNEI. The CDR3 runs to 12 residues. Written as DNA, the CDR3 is TGTGCCAGCAGTCCCGGGGTCTATGGCTACACCTTC. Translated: CASSPGVYGYTF.

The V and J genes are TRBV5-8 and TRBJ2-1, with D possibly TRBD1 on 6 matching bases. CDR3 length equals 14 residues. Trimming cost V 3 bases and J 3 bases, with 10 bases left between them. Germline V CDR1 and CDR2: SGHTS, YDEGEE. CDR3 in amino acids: CASSSSGHYNEQFF. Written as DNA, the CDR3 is TGTGCCAGCAGCTCCTCGGGACACTACAATGAGCAGTTCTTC.

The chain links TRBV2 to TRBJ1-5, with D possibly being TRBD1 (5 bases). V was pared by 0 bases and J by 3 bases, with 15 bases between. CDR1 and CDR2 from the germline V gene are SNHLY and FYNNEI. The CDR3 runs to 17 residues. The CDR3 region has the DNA TGTGCCAGCAGTGAAGCTGGTAGACAGTCGAACAATCAGCCCCAGCATTTT. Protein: CASSEAGRQSNNQPQHF.